This T cell receptor beta chain was recovered during a study of a mutant IDH1 vaccine in newly diagnosed glioma. TCRdb's table, derived via immunoSEQ multiplex PCR, lists solely in-frame clones and lacks some. The table lists tens of thousands of clones, roughly 78% of them singletons. Regarding time point: week 11, during vaccination. The vaccine gave 300 ug of a 20-mer mutant IDH1 peptide subcutaneously per dose. Germline assignment: CDR1 LGHNA and CDR2 YSLEER. J was trimmed by 7 bases and V by 4 bases; bases with no gene match: 16. This CDR3 has 18 residues. About this clone: Its antigen remains unknown.

The receptor was isolated from a man aged 30-40 years with glioma. This sample comprised PBMCs, obtained from a glioma patient whose treatment included an IDH1 peptide vaccine. J is TRBJ2-1 and V is TRBV4-3; 10 nucleotides agree with TRBD2. CDR3 residues: CASSLAVESGGVGNEQFF. The CDR3 DNA reads TGCGCCAGCAGCCTGGCGGTGGAAAGCGGGGGGGTTGGTAATGAGCAGTTCTTC.